This entry lists 4 T cell receptor beta chains sequenced from one sample in a study of cytomegalovirus exposure and HLA in healthy donors. Produced via immunoSEQ multiplex PCR; TCRdb's table is partial and in-frame only. In the table there are tens of thousands of clones, about 90% of which are singletons. The sample was PBMCs. The receptors stem from a woman in her late teens or twenties in good health and CMV-seronegative.

The chain joins TRBV5-6 to TRBJ2-3, with D maybe TRBD1 (5 bases). Trimming cost V 2 bases and J 5 bases, with 15 bases left between them. The CDR3 is made up of 15 amino acids. Germline V CDR1 and CDR2: SGHDT, YYEEEE. The CDR3 loop is CASSFRGVNRDTQYF. The DNA for the CDR3 is TGTGCCAGCAGCTTTAGGGGTGTGAACAGAGATACGCAGTATTTT.

This sequence joins TRBV2 and TRBJ2-1; 9 positions agree with TRBD1. The V gene end was trimmed by 6 bases and the J gene end by 8 bases; junction bases not matched to a gene: 8. The CDR3 spans 14 residues. Germline V gene lookup returns CDR1 SNHLY and CDR2 FYNNEI. The CDR3 DNA reads as TGTGCCAGCAGCCTCGACAGGGGGGTTGATGAGCAGTTCTTC. Translation: CASSLDRGVDEQFF.

The chain couples TRBV7-9 to TRBJ1-1; TRBD1 aligns across 7 bases. In germline, CDR1 is SEHNR, CDR2 FQNEAQ (reference sequence). The ends lost 5 bases at V and 2 bases at J; junction bases unmatched: 8. The CDR3 extends over 15 amino acids. The CDR3: CASSRLGTANTEAFF. DNA for the CDR3: TGTGCCAGCAGCCGACTTGGGACAGCAAACACTGAAGCTTTCTTT.

This clone was observed once. V and J are TRBV7-9 and TRBJ2-5; 7 bases map to TRBD2. CDR3 length: 15 amino acids. Losses at the gene ends were 3 bases for V and 4 bases for J; bases not matched to a gene: 8. Germline loops: CDR1 SEHNR, CDR2 FQNEAQ (reference sequence). This CDR3 reads CASSFNSRESETQYF. CDR3 DNA sequence: TGTGCCAGCAGCTTTAACTCGCGGGAGTCAGAGACCCAGTACTTC.